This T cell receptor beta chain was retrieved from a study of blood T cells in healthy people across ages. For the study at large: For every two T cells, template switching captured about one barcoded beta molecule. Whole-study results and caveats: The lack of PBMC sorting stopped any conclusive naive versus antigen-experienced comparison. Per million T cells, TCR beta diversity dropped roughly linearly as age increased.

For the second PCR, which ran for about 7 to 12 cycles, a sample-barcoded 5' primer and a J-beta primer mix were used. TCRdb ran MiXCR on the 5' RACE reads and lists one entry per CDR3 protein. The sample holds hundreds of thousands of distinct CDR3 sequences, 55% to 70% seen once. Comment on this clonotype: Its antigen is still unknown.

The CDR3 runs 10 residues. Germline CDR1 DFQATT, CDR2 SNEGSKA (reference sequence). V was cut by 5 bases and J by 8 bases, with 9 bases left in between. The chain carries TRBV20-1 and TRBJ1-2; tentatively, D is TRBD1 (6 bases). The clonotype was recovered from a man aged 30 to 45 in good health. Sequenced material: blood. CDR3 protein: CSASGDGYTF. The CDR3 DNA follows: TGCAGTGCTTCAGGGGACGGCTACACCTTC.